This T cell receptor (beta chain) originates from a study of T cells in Graves' hyperthyroidism and ophthalmopathy. TCR beta CDR3 region amplification was performed from RNA transcripts. HTBI primers were used for first-round RT-PCR of the TCR CDR3. From the multiplex PCR reads, TCRdb called clonotypes with MiXCR, one entry per CDR3 protein. The sample comprises approximately 500,000 distinct CDR3 sequences, about 45% of which are singletons, and roughly 8.2% rests with the top ten. Trimming took off 4 bases at V and 1 base at J, with 10 bases between the two ends. The CDR3 is 14 residues long. Germline loops: CDR1 ENHRY, CDR2 SYGVKD. The study, taken as a whole, reports: Ophthalmopathy could be told apart from stable hyperthyroidism with a 13 V-J model. For ophthalmopathy, model prediction preceded onset by a median 6.5 months.

This clonotype was seen many times. Its antigen is still unknown. The V gene is TRBV10-3, the J gene TRBJ1-1; no clear D gene. The clonotype comes from a woman aged 18 to 35 with Graves' hyperthyroidism. Sequencing used peripheral blood or thyroid tissue (not recorded which). CDR3 amino acids: CAISVSGENTEAFF. The CDR3 region has the DNA TGTGCCATCAGTGTTTCCGGGGAGAACACTGAAGCTTTCTTT.